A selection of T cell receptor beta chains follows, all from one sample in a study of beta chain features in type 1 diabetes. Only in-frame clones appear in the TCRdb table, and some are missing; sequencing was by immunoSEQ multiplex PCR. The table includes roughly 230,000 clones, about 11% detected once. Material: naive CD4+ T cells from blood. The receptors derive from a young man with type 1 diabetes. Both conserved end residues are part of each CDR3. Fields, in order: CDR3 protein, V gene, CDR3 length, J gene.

CDR3 protein: CASGLLSGNTIYF
V gene: TRBV11-2
CDR3 length: 13
J gene: TRBJ1-3

CDR3 protein: CAISGQGSPGKLFF
V gene: TRBV10-3
CDR3 length: 14
J gene: TRBJ1-4

CDR3 protein: CASSLRRGGSTDTQYF
V gene: TRBV28
CDR3 length: 16
J gene: TRBJ2-3

CDR3 protein: CASSLNKGTDTQYF
V gene: TRBV7-2
CDR3 length: 14
J gene: TRBJ2-3

CDR3 protein: CASSDILDRQPQHF
V gene: TRBV2
CDR3 length: 14
J gene: TRBJ1-5

CDR3 protein: CSVGSGKGYTF
V gene: TRBV29-1
CDR3 length: 11
J gene: TRBJ1-2

CDR3 protein: CASEENSAGNEQFF
V gene: TRBV5-4
CDR3 length: 14
J gene: TRBJ2-1

CDR3 protein: CASSFDRGGAFF
V gene: TRBV11-1
CDR3 length: 12
J gene: TRBJ1-1

CDR3 protein: CASSLTRNEQFF
V gene: TRBV11-3
CDR3 length: 12
J gene: TRBJ2-1

CDR3 protein: CASSGSRRGDQETQYF
V gene: TRBV19
CDR3 length: 16
J gene: TRBJ2-5

CDR3 protein: CASSFSGLAGADTQYF
V gene: TRBV7-2
CDR3 length: 16
J gene: TRBJ2-3

CDR3 protein: CATTRRLSGAVGEQYF
V gene: TRBV10-2
CDR3 length: 16
J gene: TRBJ2-7

CDR3 protein: CASSPSPVEQYF
V gene: TRBV18
CDR3 length: 12
J gene: TRBJ2-7

CDR3 protein: CASSHLQGLGNQPQHF
V gene: TRBV4-2
CDR3 length: 16
J gene: TRBJ1-5

CDR3 protein: CASSSGTSGGETQYF
V gene: TRBV7-6
CDR3 length: 15
J gene: TRBJ2-5

CDR3 protein: CSAVTGPTGELFF
V gene: TRBV29-1
CDR3 length: 13
J gene: TRBJ2-2

CDR3 protein: CASSQTGNYGYTF
V gene: TRBV4-1
CDR3 length: 13
J gene: TRBJ1-2

CDR3 protein: CASSTIETDTQYF
V gene: TRBV5-1
CDR3 length: 13
J gene: TRBJ2-3

CDR3 protein: CASSQERRGHTLAYEQYF
V gene: TRBV4-1
CDR3 length: 18
J gene: TRBJ2-7

CDR3 protein: CASSYGKSGANVLTF
V gene: TRBV5-5
CDR3 length: 15
J gene: TRBJ2-6

CDR3 protein: CASSKDRPNTGELFF
V gene: TRBV10-2
CDR3 length: 15
J gene: TRBJ2-2

CDR3 protein: CASTETGGAEYGYTF
V gene: TRBV13
CDR3 length: 15
J gene: TRBJ1-2

CDR3 protein: CASSARDTQETQYF
V gene: TRBV9
CDR3 length: 14
J gene: TRBJ2-5

CDR3 protein: CASSFDSAYNEQFF
V gene: TRBV5-1
CDR3 length: 14
J gene: TRBJ2-1

CDR3 protein: CASSEDRGNEKLFF
V gene: TRBV2
CDR3 length: 14
J gene: TRBJ1-4

CDR3 protein: CATSRGNRAPFGYTF
V gene: TRBV15
CDR3 length: 15
J gene: TRBJ1-2

CDR3 protein: CASSPGSTSVTQYF
V gene: TRBV7-2
CDR3 length: 14
J gene: TRBJ2-5